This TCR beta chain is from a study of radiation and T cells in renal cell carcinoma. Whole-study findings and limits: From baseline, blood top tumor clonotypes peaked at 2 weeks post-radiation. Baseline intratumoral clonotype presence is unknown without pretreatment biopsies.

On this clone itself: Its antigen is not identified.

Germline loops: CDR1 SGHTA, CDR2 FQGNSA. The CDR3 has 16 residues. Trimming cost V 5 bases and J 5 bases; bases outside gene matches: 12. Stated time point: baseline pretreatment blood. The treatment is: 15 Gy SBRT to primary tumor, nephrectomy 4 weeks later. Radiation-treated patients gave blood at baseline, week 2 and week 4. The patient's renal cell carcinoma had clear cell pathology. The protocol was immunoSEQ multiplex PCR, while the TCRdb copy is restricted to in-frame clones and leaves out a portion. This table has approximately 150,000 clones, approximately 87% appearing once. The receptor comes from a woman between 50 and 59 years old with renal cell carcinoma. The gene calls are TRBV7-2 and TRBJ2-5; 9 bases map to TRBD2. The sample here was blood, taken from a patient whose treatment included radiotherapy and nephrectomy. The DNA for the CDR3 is TGTGCCAGCAGCGGCGGACTAGCGAGATCACTGGAGACCCAGTACTTC. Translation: CASSGGLARSLETQYF.